A single sample gave rise to the 28 T cell receptor beta chains below, sequenced in a study of shared clonotypes between healthy human individuals. Repertoires were generated with immunoSEQ multiplex PCR, while TCRdb's copy carries only in-frame clones and drops some. Of hundreds of thousands of clones listed, around 86% are singletons. Sequences were obtained from memory CD8+ T cells sorted from blood. The subset is: CD45RO+ cells pooled with CCR7-negative TemRA cells. Source of these receptors: a man aged 18 to 30 in good health.

The chain couples TRBV6-5 to TRBJ2-6; no definite D call. This CDR3 contains 14 residues. V was pared by 2 bases and J by 1 base, with 3 bases between. The germline V gene encodes CDR1 MNHEY and CDR2 SVGAGI. CDR3 bases: TGTGCCAGCAGTTACGAGTCTGGGGCCAACGTCCTGACTTTC. Translated: CASSYESGANVLTF.

V and J are TRBV13 and TRBJ2-7; perhaps D is TRBD1 or TRBD2 (5 bases each). Trimming stripped 3 bases from V and 4 bases from J, with 10 bases between. Per the germline V gene, CDR1 is PRHDT and CDR2 is FYEKMQ (reference sequence). CDR3 length: 13 residues. This CDR3 is CASSLGEPYEQYF. CDR3 nucleotide sequence: TGTGCCAGCAGCTTGGGGGAGCCTTACGAGCAGTACTTC.

As DNA, the CDR3 is TGTGCCAGCAGCCCGTTGGAAGAGCAGTTCTTC. This translates into CASSPLEEQFF. The J gene is TRBJ2-1, the V gene TRBV9; D gene uncertain. CDR3 size: 11 residues. Trimming took 4 bases from V and 10 from J, leaving 9 bases between them. Germline V gene sequence: CDR1 SGDLS, CDR2 YYNGEE.

This chain links TRBV7-6 with TRBJ2-7, with 8 bases fitting TRBD1. Losses at the gene ends were 5 bases for V and 4 bases for J; bases not matched to a gene: 7. The germline V gene has CDR1 SGHVS and CDR2 FNYEAQ. This CDR3 spans 14 amino acids. The CDR3 coding sequence is TGTGCCAGCAGCCCTCGGGACAGGTTATACGAGCAGTACTTC. It encodes CASSPRDRLYEQYF.

The chain is built from TRBV14 and TRBJ2-2; D unclear. V lost 5 bases to trimming and J lost 4 bases, with 11 bases between them. The germline CDR1 and CDR2 sequences are SGHDN and FVKESK. The CDR3 is 14 amino acids. This chain's CDR3 is CASSVRRFTGELFF. DNA for the CDR3: TGTGCCAGCAGCGTTCGCCGTTTCACCGGGGAGCTGTTTTTT.

CDR3 nucleotides: TGTGCCAGCAGTACCCAGGGTGTTTCGAACGTCCTGACTTTC. Protein: CASSTQGVSNVLTF. The chain combines TRBV27 with TRBJ2-6; tentative D call: TRBD1 (5 bases). Germline V gene sequence: CDR1 MNHEY, CDR2 SMNVEV (reference sequence). CDR3 length: 14 amino acids. Trimming stripped 5 bases from V and 10 bases from J, with 15 bases between.

The chain joins TRBV7-9 to TRBJ2-1; D unclear. The germline CDR1 and CDR2 sequences are SEHNR and FQNEAQ (reference sequence). The CDR3 is 14 amino acids. Trimming took off 3 bases at V and 5 bases at J, with 11 bases between the two ends. This chain's CDR3 is CASSLGFDDNEQFF. CDR3 DNA: TGTGCCAGCAGCTTGGGTTTTGACGACAATGAGCAGTTCTTC.

This chain uses TRBV2 with TRBJ2-2; D uncertain. Per the germline V gene, CDR1 is SNHLY and CDR2 is FYNNEI. V gave up 7 bases and J gave up 2 bases, with 8 bases separating them. The CDR3 has 13 residues. CDR3 in DNA: TGTGCCAGCAACTACCATAACACCGGGGAGCTGTTTTTT. Amino acids: CASNYHNTGELFF. Full variable domain (rest looked up from reference TRBV2 and TRBJ2-2): EPEVTQTPSHQVTQMGQEVILRCVPISNHLYFYWYRQILGQKVEFLVSFYNNEISEKSEIFDDQFSVERPDGSNFTLKIRSTKLEDSAMYFCASNYHNTGELFFGEGSRLTVL.

The CDR3: CASSVAASGGYEQYF. The CDR3 DNA sequence: TGTGCCAGCAGCGTAGCGGCTAGCGGGGGATACGAGCAGTACTTC. V is TRBV9 and J is TRBJ2-5; 10 bases match TRBD2. The J call may be wrong; the DNA end is better matched by TRBJ2-7. Germline CDR1 and CDR2: SGDLS and YYNGEE. The CDR3 has 15 residues.

V is TRBV2 and J is TRBJ1-2; D not certain. The CDR3 has 14 residues. V shed 5 bases and J shed 6 bases, with 16 bases lying between them. The germline CDR1 and CDR2 sequences are SNHLY and FYNNEI. The CDR3 reads CASSLGLEGHGYTF. CDR3 sequence (DNA): TGTGCCAGCAGTCTGGGCTTGGAGGGTCATGGCTACACCTTC.

V gene TRBV7-9 combines with J gene TRBJ1-5; 12 positions agree with TRBD1. With 5 bases clipped from V and 2 bases from J, the junction kept 7 bases outside the gene matches. The CDR3 has 17 residues. The V gene's germline CDR1 is SEHNR and CDR2 FQNEAQ (reference sequence). This CDR3 is CASSDTGTGGGNQPQHF. CDR3 in DNA: TGTGCCAGCAGCGATACCGGGACAGGGGGCGGCAATCAGCCCCAGCATTTT.

The chain is built from TRBV5-4 and TRBJ2-7; the match to TRBD2 covers 9 bases. The CDR3 totals 14 residues. V lost 0 bases, J lost 5 bases, and 3 bases stayed unmatched. The germline V gene encodes CDR1 SGHNT and CDR2 YYREEE (reference sequence). CDR3 in amino acids: CASSLGLAVHEQYF. The CDR3 DNA reads as TGTGCCAGCAGCTTGGGACTAGCGGTTCACGAGCAGTACTTC.

The V and J genes are TRBV7-9 and TRBJ1-2, with 7 bases that match TRBD1. CDR1 is SEHNR and CDR2 is FQNEAQ in the germline V gene (reference sequence). Losses at the gene ends were 1 base for V and 6 bases for J; bases not matched to a gene: 5. The CDR3 runs to 14 residues. The CDR3 spells CASSLETGRDGYTF. In DNA, the CDR3 is TGTGCCAGCAGCTTAGAGACAGGGCGGGATGGCTACACCTTC.

The gene calls are TRBV5-1 and TRBJ1-4; D not certain. The CDR3 sequence is 14 residues long. Between the trimmed V and J ends, which lost 2 bases and 1 base, there was a span of 6 bases. The germline CDR1 and CDR2 sequences are SGHRS and YFSETQ. CDR3 protein: CASSFAGTNEKLFF. CDR3 nucleotide sequence: TGCGCCAGCAGCTTTGCCGGAACTAATGAAAAACTGTTTTTT. The full variable domain, in which reference TRBV5-1 and TRBJ1-4 provide the parts outside the CDR3, is KAGVTQTPRYLIKTRGQQVTLSCSPISGHRSVSWYQQTPGQGLQFLFEYFSETQRNKGNFPGRFSGRQFSNSRSEMNVSTLELGDSALYLCASSFAGTNEKLFFGSGTQLSVL.

CDR3 sequence (DNA): TGTGCCAGCAGTTACGGAGGGGGACTAGACTACGAGCAGTACTTC. It is translated as CASSYGGGLDYEQYF. V gene TRBV6-5 combines with J gene TRBJ2-7; 8 bases line up with TRBD2. Trimming took 2 bases from V and 3 from J; bases not matched to a gene: 6. The CDR3 has 15 residues. CDR1 is MNHEY, CDR2 SVGAGI, per germline.

This chain links TRBV14 with TRBJ1-1, with D maybe TRBD1 (6 bases). CDR1 and CDR2 from the germline V gene are SGHDN and FVKESK. V shed 4 bases and J shed 1 base, with 16 bases lying between them. The CDR3 sequence is 16 residues long. DNA for the CDR3: TGTGCCAGCAGCCTCGGACAGAACTACCCGAACACTGAAGCTTTCTTT. Translating it yields CASSLGQNYPNTEAFF.

In this sample, this clone turned up once. The chain is built from TRBV28 and TRBJ1-6; 7 bases are a match to TRBD1. Per the germline V gene, CDR1 is MDHEN and CDR2 is SYDVKM. V was pared by 6 bases and J by 7 bases, with 6 bases of the junction left unmatched. The CDR3 has 14 residues. The CDR3 DNA reads as TGTGCCAGCAGCATAACAGGGGACAATTCACCCCTCCACTTT. As protein: CASSITGDNSPLHF.

The chain uses TRBV4-1 and TRBJ2-3; D not resolved. The germline gives CDR1 MGHRA, CDR2 YSYEKL. The V end lost 5 bases, the J end lost 4 bases, and 4 bases lay between the germline ends. The CDR3 extends over 11 amino acids. The CDR3 loop is CASSWADTQYF. The CDR3 nucleotides are TGCGCCAGCAGCTGGGCAGATACGCAGTATTTT.

This sequence joins TRBV27 and TRBJ1-1, with a tentative D call TRBD1 (5 bases). Germline CDR1 is MNHEY and CDR2 is SMNVEV (reference sequence). The CDR3 has 14 residues. Deletions cut 5 bases from V and 7 bases from J, with 17 bases between. The CDR3 here is CASSPIGDGLEAFF. The CDR3 nucleotides are TGTGCCAGCAGTCCCATCGGGGACGGGCTTGAAGCTTTCTTT.

The gene calls are TRBV27 and TRBJ2-1; possibly TRBD2 for D (6 bases). Per the germline V gene, CDR1 is MNHEY and CDR2 is SMNVEV (reference sequence). Trimming shortened V by 6 bases and J by 0 bases, and 15 bases separated the two germline ends. The CDR3 extends over 16 amino acids. CDR3 nucleotides: TGTGCCAGCAGAACCGGGACTTTAAGCTCCTACAATGAGCAGTTCTTC. Translating it yields CASRTGTLSSYNEQFF.

The V gene is TRBV5-1, the J gene TRBJ2-2; 7 nucleotides match TRBD1. V lost 7 bases, J lost 0 bases, and 3 bases stayed unmatched. The CDR3 contains 14 residues. Germline V gene sequence: CDR1 SGHRS, CDR2 YFSETQ. CDR3 protein: CASFGTANTGELFF. Written as DNA, the CDR3 is TGCGCCAGCTTTGGGACAGCGAACACCGGGGAGCTGTTTTTT.

The chain is built from TRBV27 and TRBJ1-6, with 7 bases lining up with TRBD1. Germline CDR1 reads MNHEY; CDR2 reads SMNVEV (reference sequence). Trimming took 2 bases from V and 8 from J; bases not matched to a gene: 6. This CDR3 region has 15 residues. Here the CDR3 reads CASSLRGQRYSPLHF. DNA for the CDR3: TGTGCCAGCAGTTTAAGGGGACAGAGATATTCACCCCTCCACTTT.

This chain joins TRBV7-2 and TRBJ2-7; TRBD2 aligns across 10 bases. Germline V gene lookup returns CDR1 SGHTA and CDR2 FQGNSA. This CDR3 region has 15 residues. V lost 6 bases, J lost 6 bases, and 11 bases stayed unmatched. Here the CDR3 DNA reads TGTGCCAGCAGACCTGGCCCGGGACTAGCGTTCGAGCAGTACTTC. It codes for CASRPGPGLAFEQYF.

The rearrangement links TRBV2 to TRBJ2-3; 7 nucleotides agree with TRBD2. Losses at the gene ends were 6 bases for V and 2 bases for J; bases not matched to a gene: 5. Germline V lookup: CDR1 SNHLY, CDR2 FYNNEI. This CDR3 comprises 14 residues. The CDR3 spells CASSPGTNTDTQYF. In nucleotides, the CDR3 is TGTGCCAGCAGCCCCGGGACTAACACAGATACGCAGTATTTT.

The chain has TRBV5-6 and TRBJ1-2; weak D call: TRBD1 (5 bases). The V gene lost 4 bases and the J gene lost 0 bases, with 16 bases spanning the gap. The CDR3 covers 16 residues. CDR1 and CDR2 (germline): SGHDT, YYEEEE. CDR3 protein: CASSLEGIGANYGYTF. Written as DNA, the CDR3 is TGTGCCAGCAGCCTCGAGGGTATAGGGGCTAACTATGGCTACACCTTC.

The J gene is TRBJ2-3, the V gene TRBV5-1, with D possibly matching TRBD1 (6 bases). The CDR3 covers 16 residues. In germline, CDR1 is SGHRS, CDR2 YFSETQ. With 2 bases removed from V and 0 bases from J, the gap between germline ends came to 13 bases. CDR3 in amino acids: CASSFGQKWSTDTQYF. Here the CDR3 DNA reads TGCGCCAGCAGCTTTGGACAGAAGTGGAGCACAGATACGCAGTATTTT.

This rearrangement joins TRBV11-2 to TRBJ1-5, with a tentative D call TRBD1 (6 bases). This CDR3 spans 13 amino acids. The ends were cut back, 5 bases at V and 6 bases at J, with 11 bases in the middle. Germline CDR1 is SGHAT and CDR2 is FQNNGV. The CDR3: CASSPEGGQPQHF. The DNA of the CDR3 is TGTGCCAGCAGCCCAGAGGGGGGTCAGCCCCAGCATTTT.

The V call is TRBV7-8, the J call TRBJ2-5; D gene unclear. The germline V gene has CDR1 SGHVS and CDR2 FQNEAQ. The CDR3 totals 13 residues. The V end was cut by 5 bases, the J end by 3 bases, with 10 bases between. The CDR3 is CASSKTLEETQYF. In nucleotides, the CDR3 is TGTGCCAGCAGCAAGACACTTGAAGAGACCCAGTACTTC. Full variable domain (missing parts from reference TRBV7-8 and TRBJ2-5): GAGVSQSPRYKVAKRGQDVALRCDPISGHVSLFWYQQALGQGPEFLTYFQNEAQLDKSGLPSDRFFAERPEGSVSTLKIQRTQQEDSAVYLCASSKTLEETQYFGPGTRLLVL.